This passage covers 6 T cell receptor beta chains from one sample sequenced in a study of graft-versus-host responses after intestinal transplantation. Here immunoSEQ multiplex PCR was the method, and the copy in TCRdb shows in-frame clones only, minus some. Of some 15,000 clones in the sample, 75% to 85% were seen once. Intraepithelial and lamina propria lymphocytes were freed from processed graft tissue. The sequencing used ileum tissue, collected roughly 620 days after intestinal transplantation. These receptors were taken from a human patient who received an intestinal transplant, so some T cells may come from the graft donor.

The CDR3 DNA sequence: TGTGCCAGCTCTCTCGGGGGGGGCTTCACAGATACGCAGTATTTT. Translation gives CASSLGGGFTDTQYF. This chain uses TRBV5-8 with TRBJ2-3, with 8 bases matching TRBD2. V gave up 7 bases and J gave up 2 bases; unmatched junction bases: 9. CDR3 length: 15 residues. The V gene's germline CDR1 is SGHTS and CDR2 YDEGEE.

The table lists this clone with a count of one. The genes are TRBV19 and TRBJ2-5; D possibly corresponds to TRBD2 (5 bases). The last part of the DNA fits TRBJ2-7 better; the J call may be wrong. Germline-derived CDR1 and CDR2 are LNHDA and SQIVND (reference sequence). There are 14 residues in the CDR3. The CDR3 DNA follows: TGTGCCAGTAGTACTTCTAGCTCCTCCTACGAGCAGTACTTC. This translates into CASSTSSSSYEQYF.

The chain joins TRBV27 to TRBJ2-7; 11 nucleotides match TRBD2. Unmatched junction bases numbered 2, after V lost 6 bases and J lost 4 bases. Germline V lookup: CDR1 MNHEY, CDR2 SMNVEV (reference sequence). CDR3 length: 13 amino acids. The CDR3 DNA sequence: TGTGCCAGCAGGACTAGCGGGAATTACGAGCAGTACTTC. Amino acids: CASRTSGNYEQYF.

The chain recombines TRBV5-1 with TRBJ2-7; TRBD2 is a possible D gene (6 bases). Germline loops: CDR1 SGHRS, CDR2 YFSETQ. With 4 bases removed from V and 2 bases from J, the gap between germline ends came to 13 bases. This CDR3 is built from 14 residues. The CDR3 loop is CASSPGGDAYEQYF. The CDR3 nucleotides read TGCGCCAGCAGCCCCGGCGGGGACGCCTACGAGCAGTACTTC.

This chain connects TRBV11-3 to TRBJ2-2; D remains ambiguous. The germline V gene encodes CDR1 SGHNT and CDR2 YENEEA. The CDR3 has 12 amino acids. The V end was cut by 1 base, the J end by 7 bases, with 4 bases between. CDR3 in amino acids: CASSLADGELFF. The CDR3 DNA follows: TGTGCCAGCAGCTTAGCAGACGGGGAGCTGTTTTTT.

The chain's CDR3 is CASSVAGGANNEQFF. The CDR3 bases are TGTGCCAGCAGCGTAGCCGGGGGGGCGAACAATGAGCAGTTCTTC. The chain joins TRBV9 to TRBJ2-1, with 8 bases lining up with TRBD2. The V segment lost 0 bases and the J segment 5 bases; nucleotides outside the gene matches: 4. The CDR3 consists of 15 residues. Per the germline V gene, CDR1 is SGDLS and CDR2 is YYNGEE.